This T cell receptor (beta chain) was identified during a study of blood T cell repertoires in COVID-19. Study-level background: T cells, B-cell-depleted T cells, or PBMCs provided the cDNA or gDNA that served as material.

Germline V gene lookup returns CDR1 SNHLY and CDR2 FYNNEI. Trimming cost V 6 bases and J 2 bases; bases outside gene matches: 13. There are 17 residues in the CDR3. Clones were sequenced by immunoSEQ multiplex PCR, and TCRdb holds only the in-frame ones, with some missing. The sample lists some 300,000 clones; roughly 90% were seen once. V is TRBV2 and J is TRBJ2-3; TRBD1 matches at 8 bases. Sequencing was performed on peripheral blood. The sequence was collected from a man younger than 35 with active or convalescent COVID-19. CDR3: CASRTLTGAMVTDTQYF. The CDR3 DNA reads as TGTGCCAGCAGGACCTTGACAGGGGCCATGGTCACAGATACGCAGTATTTT.